This T cell receptor (beta chain) originates from a study of T-cell reconstitution after alpha-beta-depleted transplantation in children. Findings and caveats of the study: In patients about two months after transplant, alpha-beta T cells reportedly arose from several hundred expanded graft clones. Some patients' high day-60 TCRbeta diversity was traced to surviving recipient T cells and thymic progenitors. Hyperexpanded clones declined; after one year, newly produced T cells mostly supplied diversity.

This sample's TCRbeta library carried unique molecular identifier barcodes. TCRdb re-called the PCR reads through MiXCR, storing one row per CDR3 protein. This sample has around 210,000 distinct CDR3 sequences, with approximately 7% found just once. The CDR3 spans 15 residues. CDR1 and CDR2 from the germline V gene are SGHRS and YFSETQ. J gave up 0 bases and V 4 bases, and 6 bases lay outside the gene matches. This clonotype was found many times. What it binds is not known. V usage is TRBV5-1 and J usage is TRBJ1-1, with TRBD1 identical over 7 bases. This clonotype was sampled from a boy aged 2 to 10 with acute lymphoblastic leukemia, due to receive a stem cell transplant. The sequences come from PBMCs, collected before TCRalphabeta/CD19-depleted stem cell transplant. CDR3 sequence: CASSQGQIMNTEAFF. DNA for the CDR3: TGCGCCAGCAGCCAGGGACAGATCATGAACACTGAAGCTTTCTTT. The complete variable domain, with remaining parts taken from reference TRBV5-1 and TRBJ1-1, reads KAGVTQTPRYLIKTRGQQVTLSCSPISGHRSVSWYQQTPGQGLQFLFEYFSETQRNKGNFPGRFSGRQFSNSRSEMNVSTLELGDSALYLCASSQGQIMNTEAFFGQGTRLTVV.